This TCR beta chain comes out of a study of blood T cell repertoires in COVID-19. Trimming removed 1 base at V and 9 bases at J, with 19 bases between. CDR1 and CDR2 from the germline V gene are SNHLY and FYNNEI. CDR3 length: 16 amino acids. Assay: immunoSEQ multiplex PCR; the TCRdb copy retains only in-frame clones and omits some. The top ten hold approximately 15% of the sample, which has 150,000 to 200,000 clones, roughly 80% seen once. Sample: peripheral blood. This clonotype was sampled from a man in his fifties or sixties with active or convalescent COVID-19. This sequence joins TRBV2 and TRBJ2-4; maybe TRBD2 (6 bases). The DNA of the CDR3 is TGTGCCAGCAGTGAAGGGCGGAACTCTGGGCGGGGCATTCAGTACTTC. Translating it yields CASSEGRNSGRGIQYF.